The rows below give T cell receptor beta chains drawn from one sample of a study of cytotoxic CD8 clonotypes in ibrutinib-treated CLL. Generated by immunoSEQ multiplex PCR, the TCRdb table keeps only in-frame clones and is missing some. Among just over 200,000 clones, around 75% were seen once, and the ten largest hold approximately 6.3%. This specimen was PBMCs, taken after 12 months of ibrutinib treatment. Every receptor here comes from a human donor with chronic lymphocytic leukemia. CDR3s include the opening cysteine and the closing phenylalanine or tryptophan. The D gene is left open where the match is weak. The size field is filled for only some rows; it gives once, few, many or a size class.

size: once; D: .; V: TRBV29-1; J: TRBJ2-3; CDR3: CSVPGQGRTDTQYF; DNA: TGCAGCGTACCGGGGCAGGGGAGAACAGATACGCAGTATTTT
size: .; D: .; V: TRBV18; J: TRBJ2-7; CDR3: CASSPPSQSPFEQYF; DNA: TGTGCCAGCTCACCACCGTCACAGTCCCCCTTCGAGCAGTACTTC
size: .; D: .; V: TRBV7-9; J: TRBJ2-7; CDR3: CASSLASAPEQYF; DNA: TGTGCCAGCAGCTTAGCCTCGGCCCCCGAGCAGTACTTC
size: .; D: .; V: TRBV7-3; J: TRBJ2-1; CDR3: CASRHGKQGPNEQFF; DNA: TGTGCCAGCAGGCACGGAAAACAGGGCCCCAATGAGCAGTTCTTC
size: .; D: TRBD1; V: TRBV11-2; J: TRBJ2-7; CDR3: CASSLALRPGGRYEQYF; DNA: TGTGCCAGCAGCTTAGCTCTTAGACCAGGGGGACGCTACGAGCAGTACTTC
size: few; D: TRBD1; V: TRBV6-6; J: TRBJ1-1; CDR3: CASSVQGEAFF; DNA: TGTGCCAGCAGTGTACAGGGGGAAGCTTTCTTT
size: .; D: .; V: TRBV5-6; J: TRBJ2-1; CDR3: CASSFIASYNEQFF; DNA: TGTGCCAGCAGCTTTATAGCCTCCTACAATGAGCAGTTCTTC
size: .; D: TRBD2; V: TRBV28; J: TRBJ2-7; CDR3: CASSPISPTSGNYEQYF; DNA: TGTGCCAGCAGTCCCATATCCCCGACTAGCGGGAACTACGAGCAGTACTTC
size: .; D: .; V: TRBV7-2; J: TRBJ1-2; CDR3: CASSLGGGSYGYTF; DNA: TGTGCCAGCAGCTTAGGGGGCGGAAGCTATGGCTACACCTTC
size: .; D: .; V: TRBV5-1; J: TRBJ2-1; CDR3: CASSLGSSYNEQFF; DNA: TGCGCCAGCAGCTTGGGGAGCTCCTACAATGAGCAGTTCTTC
size: .; D: TRBD2; V: TRBV5-1; J: TRBJ2-7; CDR3: CASSLISGRNYYEQYF; DNA: TGCGCCAGCAGCTTGATTAGCGGGAGAAACTACTACGAGCAGTACTTC
size: .; D: .; V: TRBV11-2; J: TRBJ2-5; CDR3: CASSHTSPSGDF; DNA: TGTGCCAGCAGTCACACCTCCCCCTCGGGGGACTTC
size: .; D: .; V: TRBV11-2; J: TRBJ2-6; CDR3: CASSLDRSGANVLTF; DNA: TGTGCCAGCAGCTTAGATCGATCGGGGGCCAACGTCCTGACTTTC
size: .; D: .; V: TRBV7-3; J: TRBJ1-1; CDR3: CASSLTPGQGVTFF; DNA: TGTGCCAGCAGCTTAACGCCGGGGCAGGGCGTAACTTTCTTT
size: once; D: TRBD1; V: TRBV4-3; J: TRBJ2-7; CDR3: CASSQTGTGSLGRYEQYF; DNA: TGCGCCAGCAGCCAAACCGGGACAGGGAGTCTTGGGAGGTACGAGCAGTACTTC
size: .; D: .; V: TRBV18; J: TRBJ2-7; CDR3: CASSPGDAPEQYF; DNA: TGTGCCAGCTCACCGGGGGACGCACCCGAGCAGTACTTC
size: .; D: TRBD1; V: TRBV6-4; J: TRBJ1-1; CDR3: CASSISGGGGTEAFF; DNA: TGTGCCAGCAGTATTTCAGGGGGCGGAGGAACTGAAGCTTTCTTT
size: .; D: .; V: TRBV18; J: TRBJ2-5; CDR3: CASTLQETQYF; DNA: TGTGCCAGCACCCTCCAAGAGACCCAGTACTTC
size: .; D: .; V: TRBV2; J: TRBJ2-1; CDR3: CASSTGLYNEQFF; DNA: TGTGCCAGCAGTACCGGACTCTACAATGAGCAGTTCTTC
size: .; D: TRBD1; V: TRBV7-2; J: TRBJ1-2; CDR3: CASSQDRGLGYTF; DNA: TGTGCCAGCAGCCAAGACAGGGGGCTCGGCTACACCTTC
size: .; D: .; V: TRBV7-9; J: TRBJ2-2; CDR3: CASSLGGTANTGELFF; DNA: TGTGCCAGCAGCCTAGGCGGGACAGCTAACACCGGGGAGCTGTTTTTT
size: few; D: .; V: TRBV6-6; J: TRBJ1-2; CDR3: CASKSGGFNYGYTF; DNA: TGTGCCAGCAAAAGTGGCGGATTTAACTATGGCTACACCTTC
size: .; D: TRBD2; V: TRBV7-3; J: TRBJ2-1; CDR3: CASSLTSGSGGEQFF; DNA: TGTGCCAGCAGCTTAACTAGCGGGAGCGGTGGTGAGCAGTTCTTC
size: .; D: .; V: TRBV5-1; J: TRBJ1-2; CDR3: CASSLDGYYGYTF; DNA: TGCGCCAGCAGCCTGGACGGATACTATGGCTACACCTTC
size: .; D: .; V: TRBV18; J: TRBJ2-2; CDR3: CASSPSQNTGELFF; DNA: TGTGCCAGCTCACCGTCACAAAACACCGGGGAGCTGTTTTTT
size: .; D: TRBD1; V: TRBV28; J: TRBJ1-3; CDR3: CASRSTGAGNTIYF; DNA: TGTGCCAGCAGGTCGACAGGGGCAGGAAACACCATATATTTT
size: .; D: .; V: TRBV2; J: TRBJ2-5; CDR3: CASMRVEETQYF; DNA: TGTGCCAGCATGCGGGTCGAAGAGACCCAGTACTTC
size: .; D: TRBD1; V: TRBV2; J: TRBJ2-1; CDR3: CASSDPAGGWGEQFF; DNA: TGTGCCAGCAGTGATCCGGCAGGGGGTTGGGGTGAGCAGTTCTTC
size: .; D: TRBD1; V: TRBV13; J: TRBJ2-1; CDR3: CASSTFDRGSYNEQFF; DNA: TGTGCCAGCAGCACCTTCGACAGGGGCTCCTACAATGAGCAGTTCTTC
size: .; D: TRBD2; V: TRBV30; J: TRBJ2-1; CDR3: CAWSSGALAGGRSFF; DNA: TGTGCCTGGAGTTCCGGCGCCCTAGCGGGGGGGCGCTCGTTCTTC
size: .; D: .; V: TRBV29-1; J: TRBJ2-5; CDR3: CSVWIPLQETQYF; DNA: TGCAGCGTTTGGATTCCTTTACAAGAGACCCAGTACTTC
size: .; D: .; V: TRBV28; J: TRBJ1-5; CDR3: CASSLLSGQTLGKPQHF; DNA: TGTGCCAGCAGTTTACTCTCCGGACAGACCCTCGGGAAGCCCCAGCATTTT
size: .; D: .; V: TRBV23-1; J: TRBJ1-1; CDR3: CASIREQF; DNA: TGCGCCAGCATTCGGGAGCAATTT
size: .; D: .; V: TRBV30; J: TRBJ1-2; CDR3: CAWRTMANYGYTF; DNA: TGTGCCTGGAGGACCATGGCAAACTATGGCTACACCTTC
size: .; D: .; V: TRBV11-2; J: TRBJ1-6; CDR3: CASNLEGSGMAPLHF; DNA: TGTGCCAGCAACCTTGAAGGTTCGGGAATGGCACCCCTCCACTTT
size: .; D: .; V: TRBV30; J: TRBJ2-7; CDR3: CAWSPLAPGVYEQYF; DNA: TGTGCCTGGAGCCCCTTGGCACCGGGAGTCTACGAGCAGTACTTC
size: few; D: .; V: TRBV4-3; J: TRBJ2-1; CDR3: CASSQGLGTPLYNEQFF; DNA: TGCGCCAGCAGCCAAGGGCTGGGGACCCCCTTGTACAATGAGCAGTTCTTC
size: .; D: TRBD1; V: TRBV28; J: TRBJ1-5; CDR3: CASSPRNRGFSNQPQHF; DNA: TGTGCCAGCAGTCCACGAAACAGGGGATTTAGCAATCAGCCCCAGCATTTT
size: .; D: TRBD2; V: TRBV28; J: TRBJ2-7; CDR3: CASSLPLAGGLYF; DNA: TGTGCCAGCAGTTTACCCCTAGCGGGGGGACTGTACTTC
size: many; D: TRBD1; V: TRBV6-4; J: TRBJ1-6; CDR3: CATRQGPNSPLHF; DNA: TGTGCCACCAGACAGGGTCCAAATTCACCCCTCCACTTT
size: .; D: TRBD2; V: TRBV28; J: TRBJ2-1; CDR3: CASSLGTSVNEQFF; DNA: TGTGCCAGCAGTTTGGGGACTAGCGTGAATGAGCAGTTCTTC
size: few; D: .; V: TRBV7-9; J: TRBJ1-5; CDR3: CASSPLSPISSNQPQHF; DNA: TGTGCCAGCAGCCCCCTGTCCCCTATTAGCTCCAATCAGCCCCAGCATTTT
size: .; D: .; V: TRBV22-1; J: TRBJ1-1; CDR3: CPGSAPKPRGRSNFTEAFF; DNA: TGTCCTGGGAGCGCACCTAAACCAAGGGGCAGGAGTAATTTCACTGAAGCTTTCTTT
size: once; D: .; V: TRBV18; J: TRBJ1-5; CDR3: CASSLGVTQPQHF; DNA: TGTGCCAGCTCACTAGGGGTAACTCAGCCCCAGCATTTT
size: .; D: TRBD1; V: TRBV10-3; J: TRBJ1-5; CDR3: CAISPTGGNQPQHF; DNA: TGTGCCATCAGCCCCACAGGGGGCAATCAGCCCCAGCATTTT
size: .; D: TRBD2; V: TRBV25-1; J: TRBJ2-7; CDR3: CASGLAGRAYEQYF; DNA: TGTGCCAGCGGACTAGCGGGAAGGGCCTACGAGCAGTACTTC
size: .; D: TRBD2; V: TRBV29-1; J: TRBJ2-1; CDR3: CSVVGGVLNEQFF; DNA: TGCAGCGTTGTGGGGGGGGTTCTCAATGAGCAGTTCTTC
size: few; D: TRBD1; V: TRBV5-4; J: TRBJ1-1; CDR3: CASSQQGGTEAFF; DNA: TGTGCCAGCAGCCAACAGGGGGGGACTGAAGCTTTCTTT
size: few; D: TRBD1; V: TRBV27; J: TRBJ2-3; CDR3: CASRLDRTLTDTQYF; DNA: TGTGCCAGCAGATTGGACAGGACCCTCACAGATACGCAGTATTTT
size: .; D: TRBD2; V: TRBV11-2; J: TRBJ2-3; CDR3: CASSRGGGGATDTQYF; DNA: TGTGCCAGCAGCCGGGGAGGCGGGGGGGCCACAGATACGCAGTATTTT
size: once; D: .; V: TRBV21-1; J: TRBJ1-1; CDR3: CASSSPRDRMNTEAFF; DNA: TGTGCCAGCAGCTCCCCCCGGGACCGAATGAACACTGAAGCTTTCTTT